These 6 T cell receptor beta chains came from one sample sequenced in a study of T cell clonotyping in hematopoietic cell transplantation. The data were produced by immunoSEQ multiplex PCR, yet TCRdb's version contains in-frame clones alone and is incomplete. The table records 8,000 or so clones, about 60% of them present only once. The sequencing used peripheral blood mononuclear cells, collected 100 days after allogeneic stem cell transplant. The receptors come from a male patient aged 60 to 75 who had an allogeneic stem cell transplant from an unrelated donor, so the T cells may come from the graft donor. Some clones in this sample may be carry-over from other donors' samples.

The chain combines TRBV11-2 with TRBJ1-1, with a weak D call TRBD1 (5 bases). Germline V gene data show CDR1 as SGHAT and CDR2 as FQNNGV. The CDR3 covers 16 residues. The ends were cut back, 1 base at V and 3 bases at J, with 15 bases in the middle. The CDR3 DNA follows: TGTGCCAGCAGCTTAGGGGGGGACGGAACATACACTGAAGCTTTCTTT. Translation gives CASSLGGDGTYTEAFF.

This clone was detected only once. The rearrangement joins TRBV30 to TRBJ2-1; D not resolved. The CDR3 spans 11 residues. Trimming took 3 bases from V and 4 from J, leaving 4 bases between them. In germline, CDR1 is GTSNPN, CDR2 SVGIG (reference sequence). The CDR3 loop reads CAWRPYNEQFF. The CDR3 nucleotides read TGTGCCTGGAGGCCGTACAATGAGCAGTTCTTC. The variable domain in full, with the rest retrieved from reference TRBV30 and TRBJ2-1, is SQTIHQWPATLVQPVGSPLSLECTVEGTSNPNLYWYRQAAGRGLQLLFYSVGIGQISSEVPQNLSASRPQDRQFILSSKKLLLSDSGFYLCAWRPYNEQFFGPGTRLTVL.

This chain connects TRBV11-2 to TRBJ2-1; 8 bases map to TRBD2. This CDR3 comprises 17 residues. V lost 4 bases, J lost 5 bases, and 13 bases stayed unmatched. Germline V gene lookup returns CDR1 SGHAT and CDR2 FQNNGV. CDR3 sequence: CASSSAGTSASHNEQFF. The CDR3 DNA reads TGTGCCAGCAGCTCCGCCGGGACTAGTGCCTCTCACAATGAGCAGTTCTTC.

The CDR3 sequence is CAISVGTSGTSYNEQFF. In DNA form, the CDR3 reads TGTGCCATCAGTGTTGGAACTAGCGGCACCTCCTACAATGAGCAGTTCTTC. The V gene is TRBV10-3, the J gene TRBJ2-1; TRBD2 matches 8 bases. Trimming cost V 4 bases and J 0 bases; bases outside gene matches: 8. CDR1 ENHRY and CDR2 SYGVKD come from the germline V gene. CDR3 length: 17 amino acids.

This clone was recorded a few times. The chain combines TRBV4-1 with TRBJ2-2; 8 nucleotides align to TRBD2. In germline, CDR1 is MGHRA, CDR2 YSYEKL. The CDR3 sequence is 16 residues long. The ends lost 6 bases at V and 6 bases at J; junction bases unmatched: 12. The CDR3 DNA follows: TGCGCCAGCAGTCTCAGCGTAGCGGGGATTTCCGGGGAGCTGTTTTTT. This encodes CASSLSVAGISGELFF.

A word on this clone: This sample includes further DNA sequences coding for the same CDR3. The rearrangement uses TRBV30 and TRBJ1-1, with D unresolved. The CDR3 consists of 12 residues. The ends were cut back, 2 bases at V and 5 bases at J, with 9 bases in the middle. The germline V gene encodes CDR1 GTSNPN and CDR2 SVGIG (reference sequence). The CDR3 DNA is TGTGCCTGGAGTCAAGGTTGGACTGAAGCTTTCTTT. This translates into CAWSQGWTEAFF.